Here is one TCR beta chain with its context. The record originates from a study of preoperative IRX-2 immunotherapy in early breast cancer. Treatment noted: preoperative locoregional IRX-2 cytokine immunotherapy. Per the germline V gene, CDR1 is LNHDA and CDR2 is SQIVND (reference sequence). This CDR3 has 15 amino acids. The J segment lost 6 bases and the V segment lost 7 bases, leaving 13 bases of the junction unmatched. Sequenced by immunoSEQ multiplex PCR; TCRdb stores in-frame clones only, minus some. The sample records 3,900 or so clones, 55% to 70% being singletons. The genes are TRBV19 and TRBJ2-3; 7 positions agree with TRBD1. Sequencing was performed on tumor tissue, taken after IRX-2 immunotherapy. The TCR was taken from a human donor with breast cancer. In DNA form, the CDR3 reads TGTGCCAGTAAAGAGAGGGACAGCCGTGCCGATACGCAGTATTTT. It specifies CASKERDSRADTQYF.